This T cell receptor beta chain was observed in a study of regulatory T cells in long-lasting Graves disease. This clonotype was recorded many times. Its antigen is not identified. Time point specified: newly diagnosed GD, antithyroid drugs for less than 3 months. Extracted PBMC RNA gave rise to the TCR library. Arm-PCR of CDR3 regions and iRepertoire HTBI primers were the basis on which TCR beta libraries were built. One entry per CDR3 protein, called by TCRdb with MiXCR from the multiplex PCR reads. The sample records about 530,000 distinct CDR3 sequences, approximately 16% being singletons. Findings of the study overall: TRBV28, TRBJ1-2 and TRBJ2-5 emerged as the favored segments in persistent disease. Sharing of public clonotypes was greater in persistent patients (about 3,000) than in new patients (around 1,000).

The CDR3 sequence is 14 residues long. Deletions cut 4 bases from V and 10 bases from J, with 14 bases between. CDR1 and CDR2 (germline): SGHAT, FQNNGV. These data also featured in a second study, about T cells in Graves' hyperthyroidism and ophthalmopathy. That source adds: Among thyroid clonotypes expanded above 0.001, most also appeared in blood.

The sample was peripheral blood mononuclear cells (PBMCs), taken at new diagnosis, from a patient treated with antithyroid drugs. The V and J genes are TRBV11-2 and TRBJ1-6, with D possibly matching TRBD1 (5 bases). The sequence was collected from a woman aged 35-60 years with Graves disease. The CDR3 sequence is CASSSVAGVSPLHF. Written as DNA, the CDR3 is TGTGCCAGCAGCTCAGTGGCGGGGGTCTCACCCCTCCACTTT.